The sample holds a few counts of the clone carrying this T cell receptor beta chain. Its antigen is unknown. CDR1 ENHRY and CDR2 SYGVKD come from the germline V gene. V lost 6 bases and J lost 6, with 20 bases in between. The CDR3 has 16 residues. PCR primers comprised 60 Vbeta and 13 Jbeta primers. Clones were read by immunoSEQ multiplex PCR, and TCRdb kept only the in-frame ones, dropping some. The data contain about 140,000 clones, 70% to 80% of them singletons. The data are from a study of cytomegalovirus exposure and HLA in healthy donors. General study points: TCR beta chains numbering 164 were designated cytomegalovirus-associated.

The receptor was isolated from a man younger than 40 in good health and CMV-seronegative. The chain recombines TRBV10-3 with TRBJ2-2, with D possibly matching TRBD1 (6 bases). The sequencing sample was made of PBMCs. For the CDR3, the DNA is TGTGCCATCAGCGCCCGGGAACAGGGATCGGCCGGGGAGCTGTTTTTT. Its translation is CAISAREQGSAGELFF.